The sequence of this TCR beta chain was determined in a study of shared clonotypes between healthy human individuals. Investigators spread the genomic DNA of each subset evenly over several immunoSEQ plates. Method: immunoSEQ multiplex PCR; TCRdb's copy keeps in-frame clones and lacks some. Of about 2,100,000 clones in the sample, approximately 94% were seen once. The germline V gene has CDR1 MNHEY and CDR2 SMNVEV (reference sequence). Trimming left V 3 bases short and J 2 bases short, with 11 bases between. The CDR3 sequence is 15 residues long. Naive CD8 cells, CD45RO-negative and positively selected for CCR7, excluded terminally differentiated effector memory CD45RA+ cells.

The sequencing sample was made of naive CD8+ T cells from PBMCs. The chain joins TRBV27 to TRBJ2-1; D is undetermined. The receptor was isolated from a man between 18 and 29 years old in good health. Some clones in this sample may be carry-over from other donors' samples. CDR3: CASSLPGPTYNEQFF. The CDR3 DNA is TGTGCCAGCAGTTTGCCCGGGCCGACCTACAATGAGCAGTTCTTC.